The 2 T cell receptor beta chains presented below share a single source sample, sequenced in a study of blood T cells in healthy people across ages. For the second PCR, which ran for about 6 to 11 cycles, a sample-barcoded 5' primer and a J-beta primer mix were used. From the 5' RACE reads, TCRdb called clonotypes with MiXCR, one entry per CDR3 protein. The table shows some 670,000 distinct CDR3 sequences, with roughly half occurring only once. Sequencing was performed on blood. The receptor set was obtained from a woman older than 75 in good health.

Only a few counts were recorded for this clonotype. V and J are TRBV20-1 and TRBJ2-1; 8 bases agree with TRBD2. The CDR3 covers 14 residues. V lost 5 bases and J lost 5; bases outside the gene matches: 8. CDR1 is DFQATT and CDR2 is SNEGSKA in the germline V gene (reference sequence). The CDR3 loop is CSALQGSGNNEQFF. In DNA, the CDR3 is TGCAGTGCTTTACAGGGTAGCGGGAACAATGAGCAGTTCTTC.

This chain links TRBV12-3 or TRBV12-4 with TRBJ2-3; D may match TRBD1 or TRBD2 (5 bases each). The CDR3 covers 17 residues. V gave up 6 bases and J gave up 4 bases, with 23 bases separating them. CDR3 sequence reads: CASSTHLWFRGADTQYF. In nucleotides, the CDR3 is TGTGCCAGCAGCACCCATCTTTGGTTCCGGGGCGCAGATACGCAGTATTTT.